Listed below are T cell receptor beta chains from one sample, sequenced in a study of early T cells in non-severe SARS-CoV-2 infection. TCRdb reprocessed the 5' RACE reads via MiXCR and lists one record per CDR3 protein. The sample has approximately 60,000 distinct CDR3 sequences, around 13% seen once. The sample was whole blood. Receptors originate from an adult who was a healthcare worker with PCR-confirmed SARS-CoV-2 infection or an uninfected control (not recorded which). CDR3s include the opening cysteine and the closing phenylalanine or tryptophan. A D gene is named only where the DNA matches it firmly. Not all rows give a size; the values are once, few, many and, for expanded clones, a class.

D gene: NA; clone size: NA; J gene: TRBJ2-7; V gene: TRBV7-7; CDR3 protein: CASSPQINSYEQYF; CDR3 DNA: TGTGCTAGCAGCCCGCAGATTAACTCCTACGAGCAGTACTTC
D gene: TRBD1; clone size: NA; J gene: TRBJ2-7; V gene: TRBV11-2; CDR3 protein: CASSSPGQGYREQYF; CDR3 DNA: TGTGCCAGCAGCTCCCCGGGACAGGGGTACAGGGAGCAGTACTTC
D gene: NA; clone size: many; J gene: TRBJ2-7; V gene: TRBV5-4; CDR3 protein: CASSTVGTVSAYEQYF; CDR3 DNA: TGTGCCAGCAGCACGGTCGGAACGGTCTCCGCCTACGAGCAGTACTTC
D gene: NA; clone size: many; J gene: TRBJ1-2; V gene: TRBV5-1; CDR3 protein: CASSPGSRGVPYGYTF; CDR3 DNA: TGCGCCAGCAGCCCGGGTTCGAGGGGAGTGCCCTATGGCTACACCTTC
D gene: NA; clone size: few; J gene: TRBJ2-7; V gene: TRBV7-9; CDR3 protein: CASSRTADTYEQYF; CDR3 DNA: TGTGCCAGCAGCCGTACCGCGGACACCTACGAGCAGTACTTC
D gene: NA; clone size: many; J gene: TRBJ1-2; V gene: TRBV10-3; CDR3 protein: CAISESNQGGYTF; CDR3 DNA: TGTGCCATCAGTGAGTCGAACCAGGGGGGCTACACCTTC
D gene: NA; clone size: many; J gene: TRBJ1-2; V gene: TRBV13; CDR3 protein: CASSFNHDYGYTF; CDR3 DNA: TGTGCCAGCAGCTTCAACCATGACTATGGCTACACCTTC
D gene: NA; clone size: NA; J gene: TRBJ2-1; V gene: TRBV7-3; CDR3 protein: CASSFSRNNEQFF; CDR3 DNA: TGTGCCAGCAGCTTCTCAAGGAACAATGAGCAGTTCTTC
D gene: NA; clone size: NA; J gene: TRBJ1-1; V gene: TRBV20-1; CDR3 protein: CSASRPTLNTEAFF; CDR3 DNA: TGCAGTGCTAGTCGTCCTACGTTGAACACTGAAGCTTTCTTT
D gene: NA; clone size: few; J gene: TRBJ2-7; V gene: TRBV14; CDR3 protein: CASSQARGAPGSSYEQYF; CDR3 DNA: TGTGCCAGCAGCCAAGCCCGGGGCGCTCCCGGGTCTTCCTACGAGCAGTACTTC
D gene: NA; clone size: NA; J gene: TRBJ1-6; V gene: TRBV7-9; CDR3 protein: CASSSDTGPNSPLHF; CDR3 DNA: TGTGCCAGCAGCTCCGATACAGGGCCAAATTCACCCCTCCACTTT
D gene: NA; clone size: many; J gene: TRBJ1-6; V gene: TRBV6-5; CDR3 protein: CASTINGTPDNSPLHF; CDR3 DNA: TGTGCCAGCACCATTAACGGGACACCAGATAATTCACCCCTCCACTTT
D gene: NA; clone size: many; J gene: TRBJ1-1; V gene: TRBV29-1; CDR3 protein: CSAGRLNTEAFF; CDR3 DNA: TGCAGCGCAGGGCGGTTGAACACTGAAGCTTTCTTT
D gene: NA; clone size: few; J gene: TRBJ1-2; V gene: TRBV12-5; CDR3 protein: CASGSPGPNKRDGYTF; CDR3 DNA: TGTGCTAGTGGTTCACCCGGACCGAACAAGAGGGATGGCTACACCTTC
D gene: TRBD1; clone size: NA; J gene: TRBJ2-7; V gene: TRBV3-1; CDR3 protein: CASSQDSGQGIYEQYF; CDR3 DNA: TGTGCCAGCAGCCAAGATTCGGGACAGGGGATCTACGAGCAGTACTTC
D gene: NA; clone size: NA; J gene: TRBJ1-2; V gene: TRBV5-6; CDR3 protein: CASSQNIDIRYGYSF; CDR3 DNA: TGTGCCAGCAGCCAAAATATTGACATACGCTATGGCTACTCCTTC
D gene: TRBD1; clone size: many; J gene: TRBJ1-5; V gene: TRBV12-3/TRBV12-4; CDR3 protein: CASRLGTGGNQPQHF; CDR3 DNA: TGTGCCAGCAGACTTGGGACAGGGGGAAATCAGCCCCAGCATTTT
D gene: NA; clone size: NA; J gene: TRBJ2-7; V gene: TRBV10-2; CDR3 protein: CASSADRGYEQYF; CDR3 DNA: TGCGCCAGCAGCGCAGACCGGGGCTACGAGCAGTACTTC
D gene: TRBD1; clone size: NA; J gene: TRBJ2-2; V gene: TRBV7-6; CDR3 protein: CASSLDPDRGKVNTGELFF; CDR3 DNA: TGTGCCAGCAGCTTAGACCCGGACAGGGGGAAGGTCAACACCGGGGAGCTGTTTTTT
D gene: TRBD1; clone size: NA; J gene: TRBJ2-7; V gene: TRBV5-1; CDR3 protein: CASSLAGTGFRERYF; CDR3 DNA: TGCGCCAGCAGCTTGGCTGGGACAGGGTTTCGGGAGCGGTACTTC
D gene: TRBD1; clone size: few; J gene: TRBJ2-3; V gene: TRBV12-3/TRBV12-4; CDR3 protein: CASRLTGTGTDTQYF; CDR3 DNA: TGTGCCAGCAGATTGACCGGGACAGGGACAGATACGCAGTATTTT
D gene: NA; clone size: NA; J gene: TRBJ1-5; V gene: TRBV29-1; CDR3 protein: CSVVGAGGQPQHF; CDR3 DNA: TGCAGCGTTGTGGGGGCGGGAGGCCAGCCCCAGCATTTT
D gene: TRBD2; clone size: few; J gene: TRBJ2-1; V gene: TRBV30; CDR3 protein: CAWSPPIGTSGGRPVEQFF; CDR3 DNA: TGTGCCTGGAGCCCCCCCATTGGGACTAGCGGGGGCCGGCCGGTTGAGCAGTTCTTC
D gene: TRBD1; clone size: many; J gene: TRBJ2-7; V gene: TRBV12-3/TRBV12-4; CDR3 protein: CASSLPDRDEQYF; CDR3 DNA: TGTGCCAGCAGTCTCCCGGACAGGGACGAGCAGTACTTC
D gene: NA; clone size: many; J gene: TRBJ1-5; V gene: TRBV15; CDR3 protein: CATSGPTGSNQPQHF; CDR3 DNA: TGTGCCACCAGCGGACCAACGGGCAGCAATCAGCCCCAGCATTTT
D gene: TRBD1; clone size: many; J gene: TRBJ2-6; V gene: TRBV5-1; CDR3 protein: CASSLGSGTGFSGANVLTF; CDR3 DNA: TGCGCCAGCAGCTTGGGGTCGGGGACAGGGTTCTCTGGGGCCAACGTCCTGACTTTC
D gene: TRBD1; clone size: NA; J gene: TRBJ1-1; V gene: TRBV4-3; CDR3 protein: CASSQDGTVGMWNTEAFF; CDR3 DNA: TGCGCCAGCAGCCAAGACGGGACAGTGGGAATGTGGAACACTGAAGCTTTCTTT
D gene: NA; clone size: many; J gene: TRBJ2-1; V gene: TRBV29-1; CDR3 protein: CSVASGVRNNEQFF; CDR3 DNA: TGCAGCGTTGCGTCGGGGGTTCGGAACAATGAGCAGTTCTTC
D gene: TRBD1; clone size: many; J gene: TRBJ2-7; V gene: TRBV11-2; CDR3 protein: CASSLVRGRGFHEQYF; CDR3 DNA: TGTGCCAGCAGCTTAGTAAGGGGGCGAGGTTTCCACGAGCAGTACTTC
D gene: TRBD2; clone size: many; J gene: TRBJ2-3; V gene: TRBV7-8; CDR3 protein: CASSPEAGRGRRYF; CDR3 DNA: TGTGCCAGCAGCCCCGAGGCGGGGAGGGGCCGGCGGTATTTT
D gene: TRBD2; clone size: NA; J gene: TRBJ2-7; V gene: TRBV13; CDR3 protein: CASSLRGLAGDEQYF; CDR3 DNA: TGTGCCAGCAGCTTACGAGGACTAGCGGGGGACGAGCAGTACTTC
D gene: NA; clone size: few; J gene: TRBJ2-1; V gene: TRBV20-1; CDR3 protein: CSARDGGREQFF; CDR3 DNA: TGCAGTGCCCGCGATGGGGGTCGTGAGCAGTTCTTC
D gene: TRBD1; clone size: many; J gene: TRBJ2-5; V gene: TRBV20-1; CDR3 protein: CSARLTGLETQYF; CDR3 DNA: TGCAGTGCCCGCCTGACAGGGCTAGAGACCCAGTACTTC
D gene: NA; clone size: many; J gene: TRBJ2-3; V gene: TRBV11-2; CDR3 protein: CASSDQTDTQYF; CDR3 DNA: TGTGCCAGCAGCGACCAAACAGATACGCAGTATTTT
D gene: TRBD2; clone size: many; J gene: TRBJ2-3; V gene: TRBV20-1; CDR3 protein: CSAQRASGDTDTQYF; CDR3 DNA: TGCAGTGCACAGCGGGCTAGCGGGGACACAGATACGCAGTATTTT
D gene: NA; clone size: many; J gene: TRBJ2-2; V gene: TRBV7-3; CDR3 protein: CASSPTGAVTGELFF; CDR3 DNA: TGTGCCAGCAGCCCCACCGGGGCGGTCACCGGGGAGCTGTTTTTT
D gene: NA; clone size: many; J gene: TRBJ1-3; V gene: TRBV5-6; CDR3 protein: CASSRAGSGNTIYF; CDR3 DNA: TGTGCCAGCAGTCGAGCGGGCTCTGGAAACACCATATATTTT
D gene: NA; clone size: many; J gene: TRBJ1-5; V gene: TRBV19; CDR3 protein: CAVGGSTNQPQHF; CDR3 DNA: TGTGCCGTTGGGGGCAGCACAAATCAGCCCCAGCATTTT
D gene: NA; clone size: many; J gene: TRBJ1-3; V gene: TRBV4-1; CDR3 protein: CASSQGPSSGNTIYF; CDR3 DNA: TGCGCCAGCAGCCAAGGGCCCTCCTCTGGAAACACCATATATTTT
D gene: TRBD1; clone size: many; J gene: TRBJ1-2; V gene: TRBV29-1; CDR3 protein: CSVVGTGDGYTF; CDR3 DNA: TGCAGCGTTGTCGGGACAGGGGATGGCTACACCTTC
D gene: TRBD1; clone size: many; J gene: TRBJ1-2; V gene: TRBV20-1; CDR3 protein: CSARVLPYPGTGDGYTF; CDR3 DNA: TGCAGTGCTAGAGTTCTGCCCTATCCCGGGACAGGGGATGGCTACACCTTC
D gene: NA; clone size: many; J gene: TRBJ2-1; V gene: TRBV5-4; CDR3 protein: CATTPPYGPNNEQFF; CDR3 DNA: TGTGCCACCACACCGCCGTACGGACCGAACAATGAGCAGTTCTTC
D gene: TRBD1; clone size: few; J gene: TRBJ1-6; V gene: TRBV7-9; CDR3 protein: CASSLSRGHNSPLHF; CDR3 DNA: TGTGCCAGCAGCTTATCCAGGGGGCATAATTCACCCCTCCACTTT
D gene: TRBD2; clone size: few; J gene: TRBJ2-5; V gene: TRBV7-2; CDR3 protein: CASQIGGGRVETQYF; CDR3 DNA: TGTGCCAGTCAAATCGGGGGGGGCAGAGTGGAGACCCAGTACTTC
D gene: NA; clone size: many; J gene: TRBJ1-2; V gene: TRBV6-5; CDR3 protein: CASTAGGYGYTF; CDR3 DNA: TGTGCCAGCACCGCTGGGGGCTATGGCTACACCTTC